There are many counts of the clone carrying this TCR beta chain. Its antigen is unknown. The entry originates in a study of shared clonotypes between healthy human individuals. Donors had no recently reported acute infections or vaccinations and were HIV-negative. Adults of Caucasian background living in Nashville, Tennessee made up all donors. Per germline, CDR1 SGHAT and CDR2 FQNNGV. V lost 3 bases to trimming and J lost 2 bases, with 7 bases between them. The CDR3 is made up of 13 amino acids. Broader study findings: Apart from blood, nothing was sampled; tissue repertoires likely differ. Represented diversity, genetic and exposure-history alike, was limited by few donors.

Method: immunoSEQ multiplex PCR; TCRdb's copy keeps in-frame clones and lacks some. The table includes 450,000 to 600,000 clones, less than 80% detected once. Specimen: PBMCs. This sequence originates from a woman between 35 and 50 years old in good health. Some clones in this sample may be carry-over from other donors' samples. The chain uses TRBV11-2 and TRBJ1-1; possible D gene TRBD1, 6 bases. The CDR3, as DNA: TGTGCCAGCAGCTTCAGGGGTAACACTGAAGCTTTCTTT. Translating gives CASSFRGNTEAFF.